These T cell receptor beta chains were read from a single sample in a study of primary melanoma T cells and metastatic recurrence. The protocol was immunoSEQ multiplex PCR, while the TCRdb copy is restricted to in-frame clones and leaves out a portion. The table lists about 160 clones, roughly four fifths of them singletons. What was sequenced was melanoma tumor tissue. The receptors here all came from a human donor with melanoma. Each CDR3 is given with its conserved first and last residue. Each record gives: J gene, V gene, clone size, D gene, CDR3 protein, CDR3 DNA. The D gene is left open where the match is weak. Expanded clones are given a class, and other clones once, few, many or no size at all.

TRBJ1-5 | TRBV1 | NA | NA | CASSQDEGAKPQHF | TGCGCCAGCAGCCAAGATGAAGGGGCTAAGCCCCAGCATTTT
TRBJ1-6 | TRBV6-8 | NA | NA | CATLSEKGPSLHF | TGTGCCACCTTATCGGAGAAAGGGCCCTCCCTCCACTTT
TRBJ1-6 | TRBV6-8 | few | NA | CASSSLQGNNSPLHF | TGTGCCAGCAGTTCCCTACAGGGCAATAATTCACCCCTCCACTTT
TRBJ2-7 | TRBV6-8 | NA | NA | CASSYSQDYYEQYF | TGTGCCAGCAGTTACTCTCAGGACTATTACGAGCAGTACTTC
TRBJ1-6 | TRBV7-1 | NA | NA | CASSPRAPGRESPLHF | TGTGCCAGCAGCCCCCGTGCACCAGGGAGAGAATCACCCCTCCACTTT
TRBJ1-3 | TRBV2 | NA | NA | CASSVGGSTIYF | TGTGCCAGCAGTGTCGGCGGGAGCACCATATATTTT
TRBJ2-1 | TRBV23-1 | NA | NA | CASSQDLDNEQFF | TGCGCCAGCAGCCAAGACCTCGACAATGAGCAGTTCTTC
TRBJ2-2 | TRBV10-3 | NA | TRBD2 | CAISETSGVGNTGELFF | TGTGCCATCAGTGAGACTAGCGGGGTCGGTAACACCGGGGAGCTGTTTTTT
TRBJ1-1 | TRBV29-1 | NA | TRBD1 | CSAVVGQVEPFF | TGCAGCGCTGTCGTCGGACAGGTCGAACCTTTCTTT
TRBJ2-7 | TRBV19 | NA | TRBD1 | CASSMNRGLEAYEQYF | TGTGCCAGTAGTATGAACAGGGGGCTTGAGGCCTACGAGCAGTACTTC
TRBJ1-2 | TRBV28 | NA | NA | CASSLGGQGGYTF | TGTGCCAGCAGCCTCGGGGGGCAAGGTGGCTACACCTTC
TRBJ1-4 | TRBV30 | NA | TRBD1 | CAWGQGGEKLFF | TGTGCCTGGGGACAGGGTGGTGAAAAACTGTTTTTT
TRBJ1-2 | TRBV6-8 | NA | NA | CASRMDRLNGYTF | TGTGCCAGCCGCATGGACCGCTTAAATGGCTACACCTTC
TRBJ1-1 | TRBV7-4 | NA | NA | CASSLARHTEAFF | TGTGCCAGCAGCTTAGCGAGGCACACTGAAGCTTTCTTT
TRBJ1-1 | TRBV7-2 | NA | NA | CASTPGVSTEAFF | TGTGCCAGTACTCCCGGGGTGAGCACTGAAGCTTTCTTT
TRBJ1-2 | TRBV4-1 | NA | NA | CASSQEEGRDGYTF | TGCGCCAGCAGCCAAGAAGAGGGGCGCGATGGCTACACCTTC
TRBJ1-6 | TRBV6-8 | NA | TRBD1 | CASSVRDRPGSPLHF | TGTGCCAGCAGTGTCCGGGACAGGCCTGGTTCACCCCTCCACTTT
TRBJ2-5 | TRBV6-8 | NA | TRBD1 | CAIRPGTGGGQETQYF | TGTGCCATCAGGCCGGGGACAGGGGGCGGACAGGAGACCCAGTACTTC
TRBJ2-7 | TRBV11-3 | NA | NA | CASSTPGQKFYEQYF | TGTGCCAGCAGCACCCCAGGACAGAAATTCTACGAGCAGTACTTC
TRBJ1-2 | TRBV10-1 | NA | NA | CASSDGTFSSYGYTF | TGCGCCAGCAGTGACGGGACGTTTAGTTCCTATGGCTACACCTTC
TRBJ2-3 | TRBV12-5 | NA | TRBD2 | CASNSGTTDTQYF | TGTGCCAGCAATAGCGGGACCACAGATACGCAGTATTTT
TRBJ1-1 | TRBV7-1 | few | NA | CASSLFENTEAFF | TGTGCCAGCAGCTTATTTGAGAACACTGAAGCTTTCTTT
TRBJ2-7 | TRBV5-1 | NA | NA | CASSLWSGEGYEQYF | TGCGCCAGCAGCTTGTGGTCAGGAGAAGGCTACGAGCAGTACTTC
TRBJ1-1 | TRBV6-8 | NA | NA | CASSWAMNTEAFF | TGTGCCAGCAGCTGGGCCATGAACACTGAAGCTTTCTTT
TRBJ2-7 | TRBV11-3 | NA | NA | CASSQTVGRGDEQYF | TGTGCCAGCAGCCAGACGGTGGGCAGGGGGGACGAGCAGTACTTC
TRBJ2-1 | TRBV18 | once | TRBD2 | CASSPLAGVAYNEQFF | TGTGCCAGCTCACCCCTAGCGGGGGTAGCCTACAATGAGCAGTTCTTC
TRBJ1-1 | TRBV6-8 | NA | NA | CASFQSAANTEAFF | TGTGCCAGCTTCCAGTCGGCCGCGAACACTGAAGCTTTCTTT
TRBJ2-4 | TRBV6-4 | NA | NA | CAISADKNIQYF | TGTGCCATCAGCGCGGACAAAAACATTCAGTACTTC
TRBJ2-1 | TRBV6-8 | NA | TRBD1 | CASSSRGREQFF | TGTGCCAGCAGCTCCAGGGGGCGTGAGCAGTTCTTC
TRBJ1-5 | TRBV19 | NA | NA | CASRSSNQPQHF | TGTGCCAGTAGAAGTAGCAATCAGCCCCAGCATTTT
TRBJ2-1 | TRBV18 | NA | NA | CASSPPGGWSNEQFF | TGTGCCAGCTCACCACCGGGGGGCTGGTCCAATGAGCAGTTCTTC
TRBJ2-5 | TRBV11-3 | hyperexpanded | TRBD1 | CASSPQGARGETQYF | TGTGCCAGCAGCCCCCAGGGGGCGCGGGGAGAGACCCAGTACTTC
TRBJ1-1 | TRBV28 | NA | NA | CASRGYGNTEAFF | TGTGCCAGCAGGGGGTATGGGAACACTGAAGCTTTCTTT
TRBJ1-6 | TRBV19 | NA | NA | CASSTQGGNSPLHF | TGTGCCAGTAGTACCCAGGGAGGGAATTCACCCCTCCACTTT